This entry lists 22 T cell receptor beta chains sequenced from one sample in a study of blood T cell repertoires in COVID-19. Sequencing was performed with immunoSEQ multiplex PCR; in TCRdb, only in-frame clones are kept and a portion is missing. The data contain around 150,000 clones, about 87% of them seen just once; the ten biggest clones take up under 12%. The sequenced material came from peripheral blood. The receptors were gathered from a man aged 55-75 years with active or convalescent COVID-19.

This rearrangement joins TRBV27 to TRBJ1-5; D is unclear. Germline-derived CDR1 and CDR2 are MNHEY and SMNVEV (reference sequence). The CDR3 loop spans 14 amino acids. V lost 7 bases and J lost 4, with 14 bases in between. Here the CDR3 reads CASKSRHKNQPQHF. The CDR3 DNA follows: TGTGCCAGCAAGTCCCGACATAAGAATCAGCCCCAGCATTTT.

The chain carries TRBV24-1 and TRBJ2-1; D possibly corresponds to TRBD1 (5 bases). V lost 6 bases and J 5 bases, leaving 13 bases between the germline ends. Germline V gene sequence: CDR1 KGHDR, CDR2 SFDVKD. The CDR3 length is 14 residues. CDR3 sequence reads: CATSISQAHNEQFF. As DNA, the CDR3 is TGTGCCACCAGTATTTCACAGGCGCACAATGAGCAGTTCTTC.

This chain uses TRBV7-2 with TRBJ2-7; D is unclear. CDR3 length equals 13 residues. The V end was cut by 6 bases, the J end by 2 bases, with 11 bases between. The V gene's germline CDR1 is SGHTA and CDR2 FQGNSA. CDR3 in amino acids: CASRRELTYEQYF. In nucleotides, the CDR3 is TGTGCCAGCAGGAGAGAGCTGACCTACGAGCAGTACTTC.

V gene TRBV9 combines with J gene TRBJ2-2; the D is unclear. The germline V gene encodes CDR1 SGDLS and CDR2 YYNGEE. Trimming pared 4 bases from V and 5 bases from J, leaving 9 bases between. The CDR3 spans 13 residues. The CDR3 protein is CASSLRLTGELFF. For the CDR3, the DNA is TGTGCCAGCAGCCTTCGTTTAACCGGGGAGCTGTTTTTT.

The chain is built from TRBV19 and TRBJ1-5; 7 positions agree with TRBD1. The CDR3 length is 18 residues. Germline CDR1 is LNHDA and CDR2 is SQIVND (reference sequence). Trimming took 3 bases from V and 7 from J; bases not matched to a gene: 18. CDR3 loop: CASSILSSDRSWRQPQHF. Here the CDR3 DNA reads TGTGCCAGTAGTATTCTATCATCGGACAGGAGTTGGAGGCAGCCCCAGCATTTT.

The chain combines TRBV18 with TRBJ1-1; no reliable D call. The germline CDR1 and CDR2 sequences are KGHSH and LQKENI. The ends were cut back, 0 bases at V and 7 bases at J, with 9 bases in the middle. This CDR3 is 13 amino acids long. CDR3 sequence (DNA): TGTGCCAGCTCACCACCCCGGGTAGGTGAAGCTTTCTTT. This sequence encodes CASSPPRVGEAFF.

The chain uses TRBV20-1 and TRBJ1-4; 7 nucleotides match TRBD1. V lost 3 bases to trimming and J lost 6 bases; unmatched junction nucleotides: 4. This CDR3 comprises 13 residues. The germline V gene has CDR1 DFQATT and CDR2 SNEGSKA (reference sequence). CDR3 nucleotide sequence: TGCAGTGCTAGTCTAGGGGGCGATGAAAAACTGTTTTTT. Amino acids: CSASLGGDEKLFF.

The chain links TRBV2 to TRBJ2-7; D unclear. The CDR3 runs to 14 residues. V was cut by 3 bases and J by 5 bases, with 14 bases left in between. Germline V gives CDR1 SNHLY, CDR2 FYNNEI. Here the CDR3 DNA reads TGTGCCAGCAGTGATAGGCACCTGAGGAACGAGCAGTACTTC. Amino acids: CASSDRHLRNEQYF. The entire variable domain, with the rest obtained from reference TRBV2 and TRBJ2-7, is as follows: EPEVTQTPSHQVTQMGQEVILRCVPISNHLYFYWYRQILGQKVEFLVSFYNNEISEKSEIFDDQFSVERPDGSNFTLKIRSTKLEDSAMYFCASSDRHLRNEQYFGPGTRLTVT.

The V gene is TRBV10-2, the J gene TRBJ2-1; D gene unclear. V lost 2 bases and J 0 bases, leaving 8 bases between the germline ends. Germline-derived CDR1 and CDR2 are WSHSY and SAAADI. The length of the CDR3 is 15 residues. The CDR3, as DNA: TGCGCCAGCAGTGAGGCCTTCAGCTCCTACAATGAGCAGTTCTTC. Its translation: CASSEAFSSYNEQFF.

The chain uses TRBV29-1 and TRBJ2-3; D perhaps matches TRBD1 (7 bases). V was clipped by 6 bases and J by 1 base, with 14 bases between them. This CDR3 has 14 amino acids. Germline CDR1 is SQVTM and CDR2 is ANQGSEA. The chain's CDR3 is CSVGPRGGTDTQYF. In DNA form, the CDR3 reads TGCAGCGTGGGACCCAGGGGGGGCACAGATACGCAGTATTTT.

This chain connects TRBV6-4 to TRBJ1-1; D uncertain. Germline V lookup: CDR1 MRHNA, CDR2 SNTAGT. Between the trimmed V and J ends, which lost 3 bases and 0 bases, there was a span of 5 bases. This CDR3 is built from 13 residues. CDR3 residues: CASSEQLNTEAFF. CDR3 bases: TGTGCCAGCAGTGAACAGCTGAACACTGAAGCTTTCTTT.

This chain connects TRBV6-5 to TRBJ2-7, with 9 bases lining up with TRBD1. Germline V CDR1 and CDR2: MNHEY, SVGAGI. V shed 8 bases and J 2 bases; nucleotides not matched to a gene: 4. The CDR3 consists of 13 residues. CDR3 protein: CASATGGAYEQYF. CDR3 coding DNA: TGTGCCAGCGCCACAGGGGGCGCCTACGAGCAGTACTTC.

The chain uses TRBV10-3 and TRBJ2-3, with D perhaps TRBD1 (5 bases). V was cut by 3 bases and J by 4 bases, with 11 bases left in between. Germline V gene data show CDR1 as ENHRY and CDR2 as SYGVKD. The CDR3 consists of 14 residues. The CDR3, as DNA: TGTGCCATCAGTGATGCTAAGGGGTCAGATACGCAGTATTTT. This gives the protein CAISDAKGSDTQYF.

This clone was picked up a small number of times. The genes are TRBV28 and TRBJ2-7; D unclear. The CDR3 contains 16 residues. V was trimmed by 6 bases and J by 5 bases, leaving 23 bases between them. Per the germline V gene, CDR1 is MDHEN and CDR2 is SYDVKM. The CDR3 sequence is CASRNPRNLIPHEQYF. The DNA for the CDR3 is TGTGCCAGCAGAAATCCCAGAAATTTAATTCCCCACGAGCAGTACTTC.

The V gene is TRBV6-2 or TRBV6-3, the J gene TRBJ1-2, with D possibly TRBD1 on 5 matching bases. The germline V and J ends were trimmed by 2 bases and 5 bases, with 12 bases remaining between them. Germline CDR1 MNHEY, CDR2 SVGEGT. CDR3 length equals 14 residues. CDR3 bases: TGTGCCAGCAGTTACCCCGGACACGAGTATGGCTACACCTTC. It yields the protein CASSYPGHEYGYTF.

The rearrangement joins TRBV5-1 to TRBJ2-7, with D unclear. Germline V CDR1 and CDR2: SGHRS, YFSETQ. Trimming took off 2 bases at V and 4 bases at J, with 10 bases between the two ends. The CDR3 runs 13 residues. As DNA, the CDR3 is TGCGCCAGCAGCTTCCAAGGCAGGTACGAGCAGTACTTC. It encodes CASSFQGRYEQYF.

V and J are TRBV5-5 and TRBJ1-6; 10 bases map to TRBD1. This CDR3 spans 13 amino acids. Per the germline V gene, CDR1 is SGHKS and CDR2 is YYEKEE (reference sequence). V lost 4 bases and J lost 13; bases outside the gene matches: 5. In DNA, the CDR3 is TGTGCCAGCAGCACCGGGACAGGGGAGCCCCTCCACTTT. Translation gives CASSTGTGEPLHF.

This chain connects TRBV28 to TRBJ1-5; weak D call: TRBD1 (6 bases). With 6 bases removed from V and 1 base from J, the gap between germline ends came to 13 bases. The V gene's germline CDR1 is MDHEN and CDR2 SYDVKM. The CDR3 is 15 amino acids. The CDR3 loop is CASRTTGLSNQPQHF. CDR3 DNA sequence: TGTGCCAGCAGAACAACAGGGTTGAGCAATCAGCCCCAGCATTTT.

CDR3 protein: CASSAHQTLSSGNTIYF. The CDR3, as DNA: TGTGCCAGCAGCGCGCATCAGACACTTAGCTCTGGAAACACCATATATTTT. The chain employs TRBV7-2 and TRBJ1-3; no clear D. Per the germline V gene, CDR1 is SGHTA and CDR2 is FQGNSA. V gave up 5 bases and J gave up 0 bases, with 17 bases separating them. This CDR3 spans 17 amino acids. The full variable domain, rest sourced from reference TRBV7-2 and TRBJ1-3, is GAGVSQSPSNKVTEKGKDVELRCDPISGHTALYWYRQSLGQGLEFLIYFQGNSAPDKSGLPSDRFSAERTGGSVSTLTIQRTQQEDSAVYLCASSAHQTLSSGNTIYFGEGSWLTVV.

The rearrangement links TRBV29-1 to TRBJ2-7, with D perhaps matching TRBD2 (5 bases). CDR1 and CDR2 (germline): SQVTM, ANQGSEA. This CDR3 comprises 15 residues. Trimming removed 3 bases from V and 1 base from J, with 16 bases in between. CDR3 coding DNA: TGCAGCGTTGAGTGGGAGCATTTCGGGTCCTACGAGCAGTACTTC. Its protein is CSVEWEHFGSYEQYF.

The chain carries TRBV6-5 and TRBJ2-1, with 13 bases lining up with TRBD2. The V gene's germline CDR1 is MNHEY and CDR2 SVGAGI. This CDR3 region has 15 residues. V lost 2 bases to trimming and J lost 7 bases; unmatched junction nucleotides: 2. The chain's CDR3 is CASSYETSGRNEQFF. CDR3 bases: TGTGCCAGCAGTTACGAGACTAGCGGGAGGAATGAGCAGTTCTTC.

V usage is TRBV28 and J usage is TRBJ1-2, with TRBD1 as a possible D gene (5 bases). Germline V gene data show CDR1 as MDHEN and CDR2 as SYDVKM. The CDR3 loop spans 14 amino acids. Trimming took off 7 bases at V and 0 bases at J, with 12 bases between the two ends. The CDR3, as DNA: TGTGCCAGCAACGTCTGGGGGGCTAACTATGGCTACACCTTC. It codes for CASNVWGANYGYTF.